Shown below are 22 T cell receptor beta chains from a single sample sequenced in a study of T cells in Graves' hyperthyroidism and ophthalmopathy (dated by TCRdb to about 2019). Library preparation used multiplex PCR. Data came from an Illumina HiSeq 2000. The TCR beta CDR3 regions were amplified from RNA transcripts. The TCR CDR3 was subjected to a first round of RT-PCR using the HTBI primer set and the Qiagen OneStep RT-PCR kit. TCRdb reprocessing: public reads trimmed at Q25 with fastp, clones called with MiXCR, in-frame beta chains kept. Every distinct CDR3 protein forms one entry, paired with its most common genes and DNA. This sample lists 550,000 to 850,000 distinct CDR3 sequences; about 19% were detected once. The ten largest make up approximately 16% of the sample. Sequencing was carried out using blood. The receptors come from a woman aged 45 to 65 with Graves' hyperthyroidism that later progressed to Graves' ophthalmopathy.

This chain uses TRBV6-1 with TRBJ1-6, with D perhaps matching TRBD1 (5 bases). The CDR3 runs to 14 residues. V lost 6 bases and J lost 0, with 6 bases in between. Germline values: CDR1 MNHNS, CDR2 SASEGT. The DNA for the CDR3 is TGTGCCAGCAGGGGGCCCTCCTATAATTCACCCCTCCACTTT. Translated, it gives CASRGPSYNSPLHF.

This clonotype was found a few times. This sequence joins TRBV5-1 and TRBJ2-3; D gene ambiguous. Germline V lookup: CDR1 SGHRS, CDR2 YFSETQ. This CDR3 region has 16 residues. V lost 0 bases and J lost 1, with 12 bases in between. The CDR3 coding sequence is TGCGCCAGCAGCTTGGTAGGGAACACCCGCACAGATACGCAGTATTTT. Translated: CASSLVGNTRTDTQYF. The full variable domain, rest sourced from reference TRBV5-1 and TRBJ2-3, is KAGVTQTPRYLIKTRGQQVTLSCSPISGHRSVSWYQQTPGQGLQFLFEYFSETQRNKGNFPGRFSGRQFSNSRSEMNVSTLELGDSALYLCASSLVGNTRTDTQYFGPGTRLTVL.

This clonotype showed up just a few times. This chain joins TRBV9 and TRBJ2-2, with TRBD2 matching over 8 bases. The CDR3 length is 16 residues. Trimming took 0 bases from V and 7 from J; bases not matched to a gene: 8. Germline assignment: CDR1 SGDLS and CDR2 YYNGEE. The CDR3 DNA sequence: TGTGCCAGCAGCGTAGAATCGGGGGGGCCGTTCGGGGAGCTGTTTTTT. Its translation is CASSVESGGPFGELFF. The whole variable domain, filled in from reference TRBV9 and TRBJ2-2, reads DSGVTQTPKHLITATGQRVTLRCSPRSGDLSVYWYQQSLDQGLQFLIQYYNGEERAKGNILERFSAQQFPDLHSELNLSSLELGDSALYFCASSVESGGPFGELFFGEGSRLTVL.

This clonotype was seen more than once but under ten times. In DNA, the CDR3 is TGTGCCAGCAGTCGGACGGCCTCCTATAATTCACCCCTCCACTTT. Protein: CASSRTASYNSPLHF. V is TRBV5-4 and J is TRBJ1-6; D remains unclear. Trimming took 5 bases from V and 0 from J, leaving 9 bases between them. The CDR3 loop spans 15 amino acids. Per the germline V gene, CDR1 is SGHNT and CDR2 is YYREEE (reference sequence).

Comment on this clonotype: The junction does not match germline at one end; this may be a read error. V is TRBV7-9 and J is TRBJ1-5; weak D call: TRBD1 (6 bases). The germline CDR1 and CDR2 sequences are SEHNR and FQNEAQ (reference sequence). The CDR3 extends over 14 amino acids. The CDR3 reads CASSHTGLGQPRHF. The CDR3 DNA reads TGTGCCAGCAGCCACACCGGGCTCGGACAGCCCCGGCATTTT.

This clonotype has at least ten counts. This chain links TRBV20-1 with TRBJ2-5; maybe TRBD1 (8 bases). This CDR3 is 13 amino acids long. Per germline, CDR1 DFQATT and CDR2 SNEGSKA (reference sequence). V lost 5 bases and J 4 bases, leaving 14 bases between the germline ends. CDR3 sequence (DNA): TGCAGTGCTCGACAGGGGAGGGGAGAGACCCAGTACTTC. Translation: CSARQGRGETQYF.

This clonotype was recorded many times. The chain is built from TRBV18 and TRBJ1-5; TRBD1 matches 8 bases. The CDR3 extends over 14 amino acids. V gave up 4 bases and J gave up 4 bases; unmatched junction bases: 3. The V gene's germline CDR1 is KGHSH and CDR2 LQKENI. CDR3 in DNA: TGTGCCAGCTCACGGACAGGGCTTAATCAGCCCCAGCATTTT. This sequence encodes CASSRTGLNQPQHF.

This clonotype was seen a few times. The chain couples TRBV3-1 to TRBJ1-6; 9 bases map to TRBD1. Germline lookup yields CDR1 LGHDT and CDR2 YNNKEL (reference sequence). Losses at the gene ends were 1 base for V and 8 bases for J; bases not matched to a gene: 0. The length of the CDR3 is 14 residues. The CDR3 bases are TGTGCCAGCAGCCAAGGGACAGGGGATTCACCCCTCCACTTT. Translating it yields CASSQGTGDSPLHF.

This chain connects TRBV12-3 or TRBV12-4 to TRBJ1-6, with unresolved D. Trimming took 6 bases from V and 9 from J, leaving 12 bases between them. This CDR3 contains 13 residues. CDR3 amino acids: CASRPGTTSPLHF. DNA of the CDR3: TGTGCCAGCAGGCCGGGCACCACTTCACCCCTCCACTTT.

This clonotype has just a few counts. The chain employs TRBV29-1 and TRBJ2-7; D gene uncertain. V was trimmed by 3 bases and J by 3 bases, leaving 12 bases between them. Per the germline V gene, CDR1 is SQVTM and CDR2 is ANQGSEA. The CDR3 loop spans 13 amino acids. In nucleotides, the CDR3 is TGCAGCGTTGATGACTTTGAGAACTACGAGCAGTACTTC. This gives the protein CSVDDFENYEQYF.

This clonotype was counted a few times. This chain uses TRBV12-3 or TRBV12-4 with TRBJ2-7; D not certain. The CDR3 contains 14 residues. The ends were cut back, 5 bases at V and 4 bases at J, with 15 bases in the middle. CDR3 DNA sequence: TGTGCCAGCAGTCGCGCCGACCCTTTGTACGAGCAGTACTTC. It encodes CASSRADPLYEQYF.

This clonotype appeared many times. The chain uses TRBV18 and TRBJ1-1; D possibly corresponds to TRBD1 (5 bases). V shed 0 bases and J shed 6 bases, with 11 bases lying between them. The germline CDR1 and CDR2 sequences are KGHSH and LQKENI. CDR3 length equals 14 residues. Written as DNA, the CDR3 is TGTGCCAGCTCACCACCGGGGCCGGGGGCTGAAGCTTTCTTT. Translation gives CASSPPGPGAEAFF.

The V call is TRBV29-1, the J call TRBJ2-1; TRBD2 aligns across 13 bases. The CDR3 has 15 amino acids. Germline-derived CDR1 and CDR2 are SQVTM and ANQGSEA. V lost 7 bases to trimming and J lost 2 bases; unmatched junction nucleotides: 5. CDR3 protein: CSAGLAGAPYNEQFF. CDR3 coding DNA: TGCAGCGCTGGACTAGCGGGGGCCCCCTACAATGAGCAGTTCTTC.

The CDR3 DNA is TGTGCCAGCAGTGTATGGGGACAGGGAGGCAAAACACCCCTCCACTTT. Residues: CASSVWGQGGKTPLHF. V and J are TRBV25-1 and TRBJ1-6, with TRBD1 identical over 9 bases. CDR1 and CDR2 (germline): MGHDK, SYGVNS. The V and J ends lost 4 bases and 11 bases, in that order; junction bases with no gene match: 12. CDR3 length: 16 residues.

The table lists this clonotype with many counts. The CDR3 DNA follows: TGTGCCAGCAGCTTAGACTTGGTTAACTATGGCTACACCTTC. Its translation: CASSLDLVNYGYTF. This chain joins TRBV7-2 and TRBJ1-2; the D is unclear. CDR1 SGHTA and CDR2 FQGNSA come from the germline V gene. The CDR3 is made up of 14 amino acids. Trimming took 1 base from V and 1 from J, leaving 7 bases between them.

In its sample, this clonotype was seen many times. This sequence joins TRBV11-3 and TRBJ1-5; D remains ambiguous. Looked up from germline, CDR1 is SGHNT and CDR2 is YENEEA. The CDR3 length is 11 residues. Between the trimmed V and J ends, which lost 7 bases and 9 bases, there was a span of 10 bases. The CDR3 region is CASIPWLPQHF. The CDR3 nucleotides read TGTGCCAGCATTCCCTGGTTGCCCCAGCATTTT.

This clonotype turned up a few times. The chain joins TRBV7-9 to TRBJ2-1; 9 bases fit TRBD1. The germline V gene has CDR1 SEHNR and CDR2 FQNEAQ (reference sequence). The junction had 8 bases not matched to a gene; V was cut back by 5 bases and J by 3 bases. The CDR3 loop spans 16 amino acids. The CDR3 nucleotides are TGTGCCAGCAGCGTCCGACAGGGGGTAAACTACAATGAGCAGTTCTTC. Its protein is CASSVRQGVNYNEQFF.

This clonotype showed up just a few times. The V call is TRBV7-2, the J call TRBJ2-2; tentatively, D is TRBD2 (5 bases). The CDR3 is 16 residues long. V lost 1 base and J lost 7, with 16 bases in between. The V gene's germline CDR1 is SGHTA and CDR2 FQGNSA. CDR3 region: CASSLDPWTGGGELFF. Here the CDR3 DNA reads TGTGCCAGCAGCTTAGATCCGTGGACTGGTGGCGGGGAGCTGTTTTTT.

In this sample, this clonotype turned up a few times. The chain carries TRBV3-1 and TRBJ1-2; D unresolved. Germline V gene sequence: CDR1 LGHDT, CDR2 YNNKEL (reference sequence). V was clipped by 1 base and J by 4 bases, with 16 bases between them. The CDR3 contains 16 residues. CDR3 coding DNA: TGTGCCAGCAGCCAAGTTGGGCAGGAAGAGATCTATGGCTACACCTTC. Translating it yields CASSQVGQEEIYGYTF.

This clonotype was detected ten times or more. The CDR3, as DNA: TGCAGTGCTAGCTCCGAGGGTAAAGGCTATGGCTACACCTTC. Its protein is CSASSEGKGYGYTF. The chain carries TRBV20-1 and TRBJ1-2, with unresolved D. The CDR3 spans 14 residues. Trimming cost V 3 bases and J 4 bases, with 15 bases left between them. Germline CDR1 DFQATT, CDR2 SNEGSKA (reference sequence).

This chain uses TRBV19 with TRBJ2-3; D might be TRBD1 or TRBD2, each matching 6 bases. Deletions cut 9 bases from V and 2 bases from J, with 15 bases between. The CDR3 totals 14 residues. Per germline, CDR1 LNHDA and CDR2 SQIVND (reference sequence). The CDR3 region is CASGGLATTDTQYF. The CDR3 nucleotides read TGTGCCAGCGGGGGCTTAGCTACCACAGATACGCAGTATTTT.

In nucleotides, the CDR3 is TGCAGTGCTATAGGGACAGTCTATGGCTACACCTTC. Its translation: CSAIGTVYGYTF. This chain joins TRBV20-1 and TRBJ1-2; 7 bases agree with TRBD1. The trim removed 4 bases at V and 4 bases at J, leaving 3 bases unmatched. The CDR3 consists of 12 residues. CDR1 is DFQATT and CDR2 is SNEGSKA in the germline V gene (reference sequence).